This entry features one T cell receptor beta chain sequence. Its binding antigen is unknown. Base qualities are missing; no much larger clone stands one base away. Library method: the immunoSEQ multiplex PCR assay. Rearranged TCR beta chain sequences were amplified with the hsTCRB Kit following the manufacturer's protocol. Sequencing of TCRB libraries was carried out on an Illumina MiSeq. The paper's data handling went like this. The kit vendor's proprietary platform handled demultiplexing, trimming and gene mapping. Sourced from immuneACCESS, this table was stored by TCRdb with only in-frame sequences that have V and J called. A share of the clones is absent; for the studies checked, an unresolved V gene accounts for under half, and the remainder has no known explanation. For V, J and clone size, that table is used; D and trimming come from the DNA. The sample table holds 60,000 or so clones, of which around four fifths were seen once. The top ten clonotypes cover 7% to 8.5% of the sample.

This sample is drawn from a study of a mutant IDH1 vaccine in newly diagnosed glioma (dated by TCRdb to the early 2020s). For the wider study: Patients received eight vaccinations in weeks 1, 3, 5, 7, 11, 15, 19 and 23, corresponding to visits V03 through V10. Vaccination began 4-6 weeks after radiotherapy alone, or alongside temozolomide cycles in the chemotherapy-containing groups. The 30 to 40 treated patients were 62.5% male and 37.5% female, with a mean age of around 40 years. Before enrollment, patients had received standard therapy of radiotherapy alone, temozolomide alone, or radiochemotherapy with temozolomide; most received the combination. Peripheral blood samples were drawn at six visits, namely V03 (baseline), V05, V07, V10, V12 and V13. Longitudinal TCRB deep sequencing was done for some 26 treated patients, wherever samples were available for exploratory analyses.

Findings and caveats that apply to the study as a whole: PBMC samples for TCRB deep sequencing were selected based on availability. It was noted by the authors that analyses of patient blood samples could not be reproduced owing to sample limitations. Across multiple MHC alleles, vaccine-induced immune responses were seen in approximately 93% of patients. Pseudoprogression appeared unrelated to alterations in the top peripheral T cell clonotypes detected by TCRB sequencing.

Via the germline V gene, CDR1 is SGHVS and CDR2 FNYEAQ. V is reduced by 0 bases and J by 1 base, leaving a spacing of 10 bases between them. There are 16 amino acids in the CDR3, from cysteine to phenylalanine inclusive. The entry retains the CDR3 DNA only, 48 bases that are in frame from base 1. The time point label of this sample denotes: week 5, during vaccination. Each vaccine dose, consisting of 300 ug of a 20-mer mutant IDH1 peptide in Montanide, was administered subcutaneously with topical imiquimod. The donors had newly diagnosed IDH1-mutant astrocytomas of WHO grade 3 or 4 that showed loss of nuclear ATRX. The samples were drawn from NOA16, a multicentre, single-arm, open-label phase I trial in Germany that tested a mutant IDH1 peptide vaccine in humans for the first time. Genomic DNA for TCRB sequencing was extracted from EDTA blood using the DNeasy Blood and Tissue Kit.

The TCR originated in a woman in her forties or fifties with glioma. Recombination joined TRBV7-6 with TRBJ1-5; TRBD1 is a weak D gene call, 6 bases matching. The sample here was PBMCs, taken from a glioma patient whose treatment included an IDH1 peptide vaccine. The encoded CDR3 is CASSLAGGLSNQPQHF. The nucleotide sequence is given as TGTGCCAGCAGCTTAGCTGGGGGGCTAAGCAATCAGCCCCAGCATTTT.